This TCR beta chain was sequenced for a study of regulatory T cells in long-lasting Graves disease. General study points: Persistent disease was associated with favored TRBV28 usage and with favored use of TRBJ1-2 and TRBJ2-5.

This clonotype turned up a few times. Its antigen remains unknown. This may be a read error: a much more frequent sequence differs by one nucleotide. The TCR beta library used iRepertoire HTBI primers with Arm-PCR amplification of CDR3. How the authors handled the data: Looking across samples, the authors found under 75 TRBV and 14 to 15 TRBJ segments. TCRdb analysed the multiplex PCR reads with MiXCR anew, one entry per CDR3 protein. Here the V and J calls rest on TCRdb's processing, not on the authors' analysis. The sample has roughly 420,000 distinct CDR3 sequences; roughly 16% are singletons. Germline loops: CDR1 LGHNT, CDR2 FRNRAP. Trimming pared 7 bases from V and 6 bases from J, leaving 12 bases between. This CDR3 contains 12 residues. The time point denotes: newly diagnosed GD, antithyroid drugs for less than 3 months. Following extraction of RNA from PBMCs, that RNA was used to make the TCR library. Guidelines of the American Thyroid Association were used to diagnose Graves' disease. The EDTA tubes were filled with around 8.5 milliliters of drawn peripheral blood.

This sequence joins TRBV12-5 and TRBJ1-1; the D gene is possibly TRBD1 (6 bases). The clonotype originates from a female donor with Graves disease. This specimen was peripheral blood mononuclear cells (PBMCs), taken at new diagnosis, from a patient treated with antithyroid drugs. Written as DNA, the CDR3 is TGTGCTAGTGTTACAGGGACCGCTGAAGCTTTCTTT. Translated: CASVTGTAEAFF. Combining the CDR3 with reference TRBV12-5 and TRBJ1-1 gives the whole variable domain DARVTQTPRHKVTEMGQEVTMRCQPILGHNTVFWYRQTMMQGLELLAYFRNRAPLDDSGMPKDRFSAEMPDATLATLKIQPSEPRDSAVYFCASVTGTAEAFFGQGTRLTVV.